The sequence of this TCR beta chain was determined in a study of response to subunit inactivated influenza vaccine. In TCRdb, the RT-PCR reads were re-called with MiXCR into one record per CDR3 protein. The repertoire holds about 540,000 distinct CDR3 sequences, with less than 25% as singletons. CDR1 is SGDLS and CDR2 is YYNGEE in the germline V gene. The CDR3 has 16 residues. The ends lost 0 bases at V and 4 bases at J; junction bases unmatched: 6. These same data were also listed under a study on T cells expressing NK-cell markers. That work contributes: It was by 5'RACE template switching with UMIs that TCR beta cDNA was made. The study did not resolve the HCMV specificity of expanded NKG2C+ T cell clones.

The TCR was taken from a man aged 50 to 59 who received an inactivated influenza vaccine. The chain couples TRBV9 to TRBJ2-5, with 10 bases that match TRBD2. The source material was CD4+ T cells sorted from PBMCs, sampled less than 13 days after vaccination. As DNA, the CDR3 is TGTGCCAGCAGCGTAGGAAGCGGGAGGGCCACAGAGACCCAGTACTTC. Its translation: CASSVGSGRATETQYF.